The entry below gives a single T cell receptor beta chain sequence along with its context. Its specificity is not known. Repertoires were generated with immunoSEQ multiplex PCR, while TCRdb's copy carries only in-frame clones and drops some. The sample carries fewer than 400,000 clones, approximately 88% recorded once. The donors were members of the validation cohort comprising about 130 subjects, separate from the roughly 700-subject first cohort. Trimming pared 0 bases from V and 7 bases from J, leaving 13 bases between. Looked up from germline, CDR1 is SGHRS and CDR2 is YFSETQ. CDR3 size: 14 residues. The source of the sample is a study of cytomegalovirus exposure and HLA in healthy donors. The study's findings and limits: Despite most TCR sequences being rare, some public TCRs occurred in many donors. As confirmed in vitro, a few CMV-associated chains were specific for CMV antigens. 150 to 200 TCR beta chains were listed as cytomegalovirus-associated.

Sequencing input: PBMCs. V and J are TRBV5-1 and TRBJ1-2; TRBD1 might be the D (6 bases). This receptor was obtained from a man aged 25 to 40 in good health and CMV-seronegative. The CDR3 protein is CASSLAGGPSGYTF. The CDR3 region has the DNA TGCGCCAGCAGCTTGGCCGGGGGGCCCAGTGGCTACACCTTC.